This TCR beta chain was captured by sequencing in a study of cytomegalovirus exposure and HLA in healthy donors. General study results and limits: It was 160 or so TCR beta chains that were listed as cytomegalovirus-associated.

Primers for the PCR totalled 60 Vbeta and 13 Jbeta. Repertoires were generated with immunoSEQ multiplex PCR, while TCRdb's copy carries only in-frame clones and drops some. Found here are 150,000 to 200,000 clones; the top ten clones hold roughly 1.3%. A word on this clone: The antigen is not known.

This CDR3 has 14 amino acids. The junction had 10 bases not matched to a gene; V was cut back by 6 bases and J by 7 bases. The germline CDR1 and CDR2 sequences are SGHTA and FQGTGA. The source of this sequence is a woman aged 60-70 years in good health and CMV-seronegative. The sequenced sample consisted of PBMCs. The V gene is TRBV7-3, the J gene TRBJ2-5; 8 bases agree with TRBD1. The CDR3 here is CASSLTGEKGTQYF. For the CDR3, the DNA is TGTGCCAGCAGTTTGACAGGGGAGAAGGGGACCCAGTACTTC.